The subject of this entry is one T cell receptor (beta chain). The antigen remains unidentified. The data were obtained in a study of cytomegalovirus exposure and HLA in healthy donors. Study-level findings and limits: In a later analysis, V- and J-gene trimming of beta chains associated with a DCLRE1C missense variant, replicated independently. Listed as cytomegalovirus-associated were more than 150 TCR beta chains.

Per the germline V gene, CDR1 is SEHNR and CDR2 is FQNEAQ (reference sequence). The CDR3 consists of 18 residues. Trimming took off 8 bases at V and 2 bases at J, with 26 bases between the two ends. In the PCR, 60 Vbeta and 13 Jbeta primers were used. Generated by immunoSEQ multiplex PCR, the TCRdb table keeps only in-frame clones and is missing some. Among under 150,000 clones listed, 70% to 85% were seen once. The TCR sequence derives from a male donor in good health and CMV-seronegative. The chain is built from TRBV7-9 and TRBJ2-3, with D perhaps TRBD1 (5 bases). Sequenced material: PBMCs. The CDR3 sequence is CASGGREEGPLLTDTQYF. The CDR3 coding sequence is TGTGCCAGCGGCGGCAGGGAAGAAGGTCCCTTACTCACAGATACGCAGTATTTT.